This passage covers 28 T cell receptor beta chains from one sample sequenced in a study of T-cell memory formation after mild COVID-19. TCRdb used MiXCR to reprocess the 5' RACE reads, holding one entry per CDR3 protein. The sample shows around 310,000 distinct CDR3 sequences, roughly 13% of them seen only once. Sequenced input: PBMCs or a T cell subset sorted from them (not recorded which). These receptors came from a man aged 18-30 years who had mild COVID-19 (a few samples of this study predate the infection). Cell type and time point are not known.

This clonotype was recorded many times. The CDR3 reads CASTSVEARGTDTQYF. Here the CDR3 DNA reads TGTGCCAGCACCTCAGTGGAGGCCAGGGGGACAGATACGCAGTATTTT. The rearrangement links TRBV7-8 to TRBJ2-3; 7 bases agree with TRBD1. CDR3 size: 16 residues. Trimming at V came to 7 bases and at J to 3 bases, leaving 13 bases not matched to a gene. CDR1 and CDR2 from the germline V gene are SGHVS and FQNEAQ.

The chain couples TRBV6-5 to TRBJ2-3; D remains ambiguous. CDR3 length equals 15 residues. Germline lookup yields CDR1 MNHEY and CDR2 SVGAGI. Trimming cost V 2 bases and J 1 base, with 10 bases left between them. The DNA of the CDR3 is TGTGCCAGCAGTTACAGGGAACTCGGCACAGATACGCAGTATTTT. It codes for CASSYRELGTDTQYF.

The rearrangement uses TRBV3-1 and TRBJ1-6; D is unclear. Germline-derived CDR1 and CDR2 are LGHDT and YNNKEL (reference sequence). The CDR3 runs 13 residues. V lost 1 base, J lost 10 bases, and 8 bases lay in between. Here the CDR3 DNA reads TGTGCCAGCAGCCAAGGGCTGGAATCACCCCTCCACTTT. Amino acid sequence: CASSQGLESPLHF.

This clonotype was recorded many times. J is TRBJ1-2 and V is TRBV18, with D unresolved. In germline, CDR1 is KGHSH, CDR2 LQKENI. CDR3 length equals 13 residues. Trimming pared 3 bases from V and 3 bases from J, leaving 8 bases between. The CDR3 reads CASSPTLHYGYTF. DNA of the CDR3: TGTGCCAGCTCACCGACTCTACACTATGGCTACACCTTC.

This clonotype was detected only a few times. The CDR3: CASSLGPAGASTYEQYF. CDR3 DNA: TGTGCCAGCAGCCTGGGGCCAGCGGGGGCCTCCACCTACGAGCAGTACTTC. The chain recombines TRBV5-5 with TRBJ2-7; 8 positions agree with TRBD2. There are 17 residues in the CDR3. The V and J ends lost 4 bases and 2 bases, in that order; junction bases with no gene match: 14. Per germline, CDR1 SGHKS and CDR2 YYEKEE (reference sequence).

This chain links TRBV20-1 with TRBJ2-7; D is uncertain. V was trimmed by 0 bases and J by 0 bases, leaving 9 bases between them. Germline CDR1 is DFQATT and CDR2 is SNEGSKA (reference sequence). This CDR3 contains 14 residues. CDR3 coding DNA: TGCAGTGCTAGAGATCCCGGCTCCTCCTACGAGCAGTACTTC. It yields the protein CSARDPGSSYEQYF.

The chain recombines TRBV12-3 or TRBV12-4 with TRBJ1-5; D not certain. V lost 8 bases and J lost 3, with 20 bases in between. CDR3 length equals 16 residues. The CDR3 reads CASAPGEGRNNQPQHF. The CDR3 DNA reads TGTGCCAGCGCCCCAGGCGAGGGCCGTAACAATCAGCCCCAGCATTTT.

This clonotype was picked up a small number of times. The chain links TRBV5-4 to TRBJ2-3, with D hard to call. V lost 5 bases and J 3 bases, leaving 10 bases between the germline ends. Per the germline V gene, CDR1 is SGHNT and CDR2 is YYREEE (reference sequence). This CDR3 is built from 13 residues. CDR3 sequence: CASRPDPTDTQYF. Written as DNA, the CDR3 is TGTGCCAGCAGACCGGACCCAACAGATACGCAGTATTTT. Variable domain in full (rest from reference TRBV5-4 and TRBJ2-3): ETGVTQSPTHLIKTRGQQVTLRCSSQSGHNTVSWYQQALGQGPQFIFQYYREEENGRGNFPPRFSGLQFPNYSSELNVNALELDDSALYLCASRPDPTDTQYFGPGTRLTVL.

This clonotype turned up a few times. The chain couples TRBV12-3 or TRBV12-4 to TRBJ2-5; D may be TRBD2 (6 bases). The CDR3 has 14 amino acids. V gave up 7 bases and J gave up 5 bases, with 17 bases separating them. The CDR3 DNA sequence: TGTGCCAGCACCTCAGCGGGCCCCCCGGAGACCCAGTACTTC. It specifies CASTSAGPPETQYF.

The chain has TRBV29-1 and TRBJ1-1, with D possibly matching TRBD1 (6 bases). The CDR3 has 12 residues. Germline-derived CDR1 and CDR2 are SQVTM and ANQGSEA. V dropped 5 bases and J dropped 3 bases, with 10 bases sitting between them. The CDR3 protein is CSVYRTDTEAFF. The CDR3 nucleotides read TGCAGCGTTTACAGGACAGACACTGAAGCTTTCTTT. The whole variable domain, remainder taken from reference TRBV29-1 and TRBJ1-1, is SAVISQKPSRDICQRGTSLTIQCQVDSQVTMMFWYRQQPGQSLTLIATANQGSEATYESGFVIDKFPISRPNLTFSTLTVSNMSPEDSSIYLCSVYRTDTEAFFGQGTRLTVV.

This clonotype was found a few times. This chain joins TRBV7-2 and TRBJ2-5, with TRBD2 matching over 8 bases. Trimming at V came to 6 bases and at J to 1 base, leaving 4 bases not matched to a gene. CDR1 and CDR2 from the germline V gene are SGHTA and FQGNSA. The CDR3 extends over 14 amino acids. The CDR3: CASRSGGSQETQYF. CDR3 nucleotides: TGTGCCAGCAGAAGCGGGGGCTCCCAAGAGACCCAGTACTTC. Full variable domain (remainder filled in from reference TRBV7-2 and TRBJ2-5): GAGVSQSPSNKVTEKGKDVELRCDPISGHTALYWYRQSLGQGLEFLIYFQGNSAPDKSGLPSDRFSAERTGGSVSTLTIQRTQQEDSAVYLCASRSGGSQETQYFGPGTRLLVL.

This clonotype has just a few counts. The V gene is TRBV4-3, the J gene TRBJ2-7; D gene uncertain. The V end was cut by 0 bases, the J end by 4 bases, with 13 bases between. The CDR3 runs 15 residues. The germline V gene has CDR1 LGHNA and CDR2 YSLEER. As DNA, the CDR3 is TGCGCCAGCAGCCAAGACCCCGCGGTTCAGTACGAGCAGTACGTC. The encoded protein is CASSQDPAVQYEQYV.

This clonotype turned up a few times. The gene calls are TRBV5-1 and TRBJ2-5; 9 nucleotides match TRBD1. The V gene end was trimmed by 4 bases and the J gene end by 4 bases; junction bases not matched to a gene: 8. The germline gives CDR1 SGHRS, CDR2 YFSETQ. The CDR3 extends over 15 amino acids. The CDR3: CASSLGQGLGETQYF. In DNA, the CDR3 is TGCGCCAGCAGCCTCGGACAGGGGCTAGGAGAGACCCAGTACTTC.

This clonotype was seen more than once but under ten times. The chain carries TRBV6-9 and TRBJ2-4; D not resolved. Trimming stripped 10 bases from V and 1 base from J, with 8 bases between. Germline assignment: CDR1 MNHGY and CDR2 SVAAGI. The CDR3 is 12 amino acids. The chain's CDR3 is CATPGAKNIQYF. CDR3 coding DNA: TGTGCCACCCCAGGCGCCAAAAACATTCAGTACTTC.

For the CDR3, the DNA is TGTGCCAGCAGCCGCGGGACTAACCAAGAGACCCAGTACTTC. Translation: CASSRGTNQETQYF. The V and J genes are TRBV7-8 and TRBJ2-5, with TRBD2 identical over 7 bases. J gave up 0 bases and V 5 bases, and 3 bases lay outside the gene matches. Germline assignment: CDR1 SGHVS and CDR2 FQNEAQ. This CDR3 has 14 residues.

The rearrangement links TRBV5-1 to TRBJ2-1; TRBD2 matches at 7 bases. The germline V gene has CDR1 SGHRS and CDR2 YFSETQ. With 6 bases clipped from V and 6 bases from J, the junction kept 15 bases outside the gene matches. The CDR3 extends over 16 amino acids. The DNA for the CDR3 is TGCGCCAGCACCCAAAATGGGAGGGAGTTCGCCAATGAGCAGTTCTTC. Its protein product is CASTQNGREFANEQFF.

Many counts were recorded for this clonotype. This chain links TRBV5-1 with TRBJ2-5; D is unclear. V dropped 0 bases and J dropped 2 bases, with 11 bases sitting between them. Germline CDR1 SGHRS, CDR2 YFSETQ. The length of the CDR3 is 15 residues. This CDR3 is CASSLEVGPQETQYF. The CDR3, as DNA: TGCGCCAGCAGCTTGGAAGTGGGCCCTCAAGAGACCCAGTACTTC.

This clonotype was detected a few times. The chain links TRBV29-1 to TRBJ2-3, with no clear D. This CDR3 comprises 11 residues. V lost 5 bases to trimming and J lost 7 bases, with 10 bases between them. Per germline, CDR1 SQVTM and CDR2 ANQGSEA. CDR3 DNA sequence: TGCAGCGTTCCCCTGGGGAATACGCAGTATTTT. It yields the protein CSVPLGNTQYF.

This clonotype was counted a few times. The V call is TRBV4-2, the J call TRBJ2-2; possibly TRBD2 for D (6 bases). Germline V gives CDR1 LGHNA, CDR2 YNFKEQ. The CDR3 length is 16 residues. The V gene lost 0 bases and the J gene lost 4 bases, with 12 bases spanning the gap. DNA for the CDR3: TGTGCCAGCAGCCAAGAAGGAGGGGAGCTCACCGGGGAGCTGTTTTTT. It specifies CASSQEGGELTGELFF.

This clonotype was seen many times. The CDR3: CASSFRTTSSWETQYF. CDR3 DNA: TGTGCCAGCAGCTTCCGAACGACTAGTAGTTGGGAGACCCAGTACTTC. J is TRBJ2-5 and V is TRBV7-2; a weak D match, TRBD2 (6 bases). The CDR3 totals 16 residues. The V and J ends lost 3 bases and 5 bases respectively, with 19 bases between them. The germline CDR1 and CDR2 sequences are SGHTA and FQGNSA.

This clonotype was seen only a few times. The rearrangement uses TRBV3-1 and TRBJ2-1; 13 bases map to TRBD2. The V gene's germline CDR1 is LGHDT and CDR2 YNNKEL (reference sequence). V shed 0 bases and J 8 bases; nucleotides not matched to a gene: 10. CDR3 size: 18 residues. DNA of the CDR3: TGTGCCAGCAGCCAAGATCCCCCTACTAGCGGGGGGGCCCATGAGCAGTTCTTC. Residues: CASSQDPPTSGGAHEQFF.

This clonotype has more than one count but fewer than ten. V is TRBV6-5 and J is TRBJ2-1; no firm D call. Germline V lookup: CDR1 MNHEY, CDR2 SVGAGI. The CDR3 consists of 12 residues. Trimming removed 6 bases from V and 10 bases from J, with 13 bases in between. CDR3 loop: CASSSTAMEQFF. In nucleotides, the CDR3 is TGTGCCAGCAGCTCGACTGCAATGGAGCAGTTCTTC.

This clonotype was found many times. The V call is TRBV21-1, the J call TRBJ1-5; TRBD1, as called in the table, went unchecked against the DNA. TRBV21-1 is marked as a pseudogene. The CDR3 runs 14 residues. CDR3 coding DNA: TGTGCCAGCAGCACCCGGGACAGGGATCAGCCCCAGCATTTT. This gives the protein CASSTRDRDQPQHF.

The J gene is TRBJ2-7, the V gene TRBV21-1; TRBD2, the table's D call, lacks a check against the DNA. TRBV21-1 counts as a pseudogene. This CDR3 contains 16 residues. CDR3 amino acids: CASSNCQKASGNEQYV. Written as DNA, the CDR3 is TGTGCCAGCAGCAACTGCCAGAAAGCTAGCGGAAACGAGCAGTACGTC.

V and J are TRBV5-1 and TRBJ2-3, with 15 nucleotides matching TRBD2. The ends lost 2 bases at V and 4 bases at J; junction bases unmatched: 5. The CDR3 loop spans 17 amino acids. CDR1 is SGHRS, CDR2 YFSETQ, per germline. CDR3 nucleotides: TGCGCCAGCAGCTTTTTCGGGACTAGCGGGGGGTCAGATACGCAGTATTTT. It translates to CASSFFGTSGGSDTQYF.

This clonotype was counted a few times. V gene TRBV5-1 combines with J gene TRBJ1-1; D is unresolved. The CDR3 loop spans 18 amino acids. Per germline, CDR1 SGHRS and CDR2 YFSETQ. V was clipped by 4 bases and J by 3 bases, with 25 bases between them. DNA of the CDR3: TGCGCCAGCAGCGTTGGCTGGCAGCTTCAAGTCGGGGACACTGAAGCTTTCTTT. Its translation is CASSVGWQLQVGDTEAFF.

The chain is built from TRBV21-1 and TRBJ2-7; TRBD2 is the table's D call, not checked against the DNA. TRBV21-1 constitutes a pseudogene. The CDR3 extends over 15 amino acids. The DNA for the CDR3 is TGTGCCAGCAGCCCCCGAGGGGACCTCGTTTACGAGCAGTACGTC. This translates into CASSPRGDLVYEQYV.

This clonotype has only a few counts. V and J are TRBV30 and TRBJ1-5, with D possibly being TRBD1 (5 bases). The CDR3 spans 14 residues. The V and J ends lost 1 base and 5 bases respectively, with 12 bases between them. Per the germline V gene, CDR1 is GTSNPN and CDR2 is SVGIG (reference sequence). CDR3 nucleotide sequence: TGTGCCTGGAGTGGATTCAGGGCCGATCAGCCCCAGCATTTT. It is translated as CAWSGFRADQPQHF.